This T cell receptor (beta chain) is from a study of T cell responses to AZD1222 COVID-19 vaccine. About the research overall: Whether given at about 4 or about 12 weeks, second doses were pooled. Study findings and constraints: Recipients of two AZD1222 doses showed rising Spike-specific TCR breadth and depth. Repertoire collection took place solely once the T cell response had peaked.

This CDR3 has 15 amino acids. Losses at the gene ends were 4 bases for V and 10 bases for J; bases not matched to a gene: 9. CDR1 and CDR2 from the germline V gene are SGHNT and YENEEA. Sequencing used immunoSEQ multiplex PCR; TCRdb keeps in-frame clones, though not all of them. The table lists around 150,000 clones, roughly 90% of them singletons. Details on this clone: Its specificity is unknown.

The source is an adult in good health. The input for sequencing was peripheral blood, taken on day 0 of AZD1222 vaccination. J is TRBJ2-1 and V is TRBV11-3, with TRBD1 matching over 11 bases. CDR3 protein: CASSSGQGAAWEQFF. The CDR3 DNA reads TGTGCCAGCAGCTCTGGACAGGGGGCGGCTTGGGAGCAGTTCTTC.